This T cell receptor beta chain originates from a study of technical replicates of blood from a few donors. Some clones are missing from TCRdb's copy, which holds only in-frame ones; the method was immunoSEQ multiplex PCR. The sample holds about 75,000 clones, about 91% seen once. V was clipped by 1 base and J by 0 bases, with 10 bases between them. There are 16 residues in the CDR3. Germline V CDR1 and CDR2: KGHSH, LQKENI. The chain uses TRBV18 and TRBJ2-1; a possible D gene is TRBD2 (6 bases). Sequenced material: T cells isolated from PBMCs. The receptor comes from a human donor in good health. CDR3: CASSPRAGSSYNEQFF. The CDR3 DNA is TGTGCCAGCTCACCACGGGCGGGAAGCTCCTACAATGAGCAGTTCTTC. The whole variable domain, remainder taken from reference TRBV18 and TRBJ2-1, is NAGVMQNPRHLVRRRGQEARLRCSPMKGHSHVYWYRQLPEEGLKFMVYLQKENIIDESGMPKERFSAEFPKEGPSILRIQQVVRGDSAAYFCASSPRAGSSYNEQFFGPGTRLTVL.